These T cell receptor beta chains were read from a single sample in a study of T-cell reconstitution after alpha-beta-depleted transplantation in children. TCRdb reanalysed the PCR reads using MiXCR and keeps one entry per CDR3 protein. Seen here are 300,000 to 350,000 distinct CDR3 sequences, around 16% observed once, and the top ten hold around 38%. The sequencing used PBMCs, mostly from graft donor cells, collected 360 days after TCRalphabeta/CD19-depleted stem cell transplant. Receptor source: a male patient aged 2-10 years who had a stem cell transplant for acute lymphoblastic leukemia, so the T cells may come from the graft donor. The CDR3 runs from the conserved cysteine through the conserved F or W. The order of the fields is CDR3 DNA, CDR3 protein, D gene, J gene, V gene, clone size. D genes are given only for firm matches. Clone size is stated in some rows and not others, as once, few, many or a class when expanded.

DNA: TGCGCCAGCAGCTTCGCGGGACAGTCTATTCGGGAGACCCAGTACTTC
CDR3: CASSFAGQSIRETQYF
D: .
J: TRBJ2-5
V: TRBV5-1
size: many

DNA: TGCAGTGCTAGAGATTTTAATTTGCAGGGCACTGAAGCCTTCTTT
CDR3: CSARDFNLQGTEAFF
D: .
J: TRBJ1-1
V: TRBV20-1
size: .

DNA: TGTGCCAGCAGTGCTACCGGGACTAGCCCTGCGGGCACAGATACGCAGTATTTT
CDR3: CASSATGTSPAGTDTQYF
D: TRBD2
J: TRBJ2-3
V: TRBV28
size: .

DNA: TGTGCCATCAGCTTAGACAGGCTTGACTCCTACGAGCAGTACTTC
CDR3: CAISLDRLDSYEQYF
D: .
J: TRBJ2-7
V: TRBV10-3
size: many

DNA: TGCGCCAGCAGCCAAGATGGCCAGGCCCCCGTTTACACCGGGGAGCTGTTTTTT
CDR3: CASSQDGQAPVYTGELFF
D: .
J: TRBJ2-2
V: TRBV4-1
size: many

DNA: TGTGCCAGCAGCTCCGGACTAGCCGGGGAGCTGTTTTTT
CDR3: CASSSGLAGELFF
D: TRBD2
J: TRBJ2-2
V: TRBV11-2
size: .

DNA: TGTGCCAGCAGTGCAAGGGGGGGGAAAAGGAGTGAAGCTTTCTTT
CDR3: CASSARGGKRSEAFF
D: .
J: TRBJ1-1
V: TRBV6-1
size: .

DNA: TGTGCCAGCAGCCTTCTTGGCAGGGGGAAGGAGCAGTTCTTC
CDR3: CASSLLGRGKEQFF
D: TRBD1
J: TRBJ2-1
V: TRBV12-3/TRBV12-4
size: few

DNA: TGTGCCAGCAGTTTATACGCGGGAGATGTATCCGAGCAGTACTTC
CDR3: CASSLYAGDVSEQYF
D: TRBD2
J: TRBJ2-7
V: TRBV12-3/TRBV12-4
size: few

DNA: TGTGCCAGCAGCGTGGCAGGGGTAGCCAAAAACATTCAGTACTTC
CDR3: CASSVAGVAKNIQYF
D: .
J: TRBJ2-4
V: TRBV4-2
size: .

DNA: TGTGCCAGCAGTGAAGCGCCCGGGACTGCCTACGAGCAGTACTTC
CDR3: CASSEAPGTAYEQYF
D: .
J: TRBJ2-7
V: TRBV2
size: few

DNA: TGTGCCAGCAGTGAAGGGGGGAACACTGAAGCTTTCTTT
CDR3: CASSEGGNTEAFF
D: .
J: TRBJ1-1
V: TRBV6-1
size: many

DNA: TGTGCCTGGGGGGGTCCGGTCACTGAAGCTTTCTTT
CDR3: CAWGGPVTEAFF
D: .
J: TRBJ1-1
V: TRBV30
size: few

DNA: TGTGCCACCAGTGATTTGCGGGGCAAAGTCGGTAATACCTACAATGAGCAGTTCTTC
CDR3: CATSDLRGKVGNTYNEQFF
D: .
J: TRBJ2-1
V: TRBV24-1
size: .

DNA: TGCGCCAGCAGCCGCAGCAGGGTTCTCCCTGGGGCCAACGTCCTGACTTTC
CDR3: CASSRSRVLPGANVLTF
D: .
J: TRBJ2-6
V: TRBV4-3
size: .

DNA: TGTGCCAGCAGCGCAATGAACACCGGGGAGCTGTTTTTT
CDR3: CASSAMNTGELFF
D: .
J: TRBJ2-2
V: TRBV7-2
size: .

DNA: TGCAGTGCTGGACCGGGACTAGCAAGAGGGACCCAGTACTTC
CDR3: CSAGPGLARGTQYF
D: TRBD2
J: TRBJ2-5
V: TRBV20-1
size: .

DNA: TGTGCCAGCAGCCAACCGGGACCATTCACAGATACGCAGTATTTT
CDR3: CASSQPGPFTDTQYF
D: .
J: TRBJ2-3
V: TRBV3-1
size: few

DNA: TGCAGTGCTAGAGATCGCCTTGGACAGGATTCTTTCTACGAGCAGTACTTC
CDR3: CSARDRLGQDSFYEQYF
D: TRBD1
J: TRBJ2-7
V: TRBV20-1
size: many

DNA: TGTGCCAGCAGCCAGGGTCTAGCGGTGGATGAGCAGTTCTTC
CDR3: CASSQGLAVDEQFF
D: TRBD2
J: TRBJ2-1
V: TRBV6-2/TRBV6-3
size: few

DNA: TGCGCCAGCAGCTTGGTGGACACACAAGAGACCCAGTACTTC
CDR3: CASSLVDTQETQYF
D: .
J: TRBJ2-5
V: TRBV5-1
size: few

DNA: TGTGCCAGCAGTTTACTGCGGGAGGGGAAGACCCAGTACTTC
CDR3: CASSLLREGKTQYF
D: TRBD2
J: TRBJ2-5
V: TRBV12-3/TRBV12-4
size: .

DNA: TGTGCCATCAGTGGACAGACCGGGGAGCTGTTTTTT
CDR3: CAISGQTGELFF
D: .
J: TRBJ2-2
V: TRBV10-3
size: few

DNA: TGCAGTGCTAGGAGGGCTAAGGGAGGGGACTTCTTCTCTGGGGCCAACGTCCTGACTTTC
CDR3: CSARRAKGGDFFSGANVLTF
D: TRBD2
J: TRBJ2-6
V: TRBV20-1
size: .

DNA: TGTGCCACCCCTGGGCCAGCGAACACCGGGGAGCTGTCTTTT
CDR3: CATPGPANTGELSF
D: .
J: TRBJ2-2
V: TRBV2
size: few

DNA: TGTGCCAGCAGCCATGATAGCGGGATCTTCGGTAAAGAGACCCAGTACTTC
CDR3: CASSHDSGIFGKETQYF
D: TRBD2
J: TRBJ2-5
V: TRBV11-2
size: .

DNA: TGTGCCTGGAGTGGGACAGCGAACACTGAAGCTTTCTTT
CDR3: CAWSGTANTEAFF
D: .
J: TRBJ1-1
V: TRBV30
size: .

DNA: TGTGCCACCAGCAGGGGACTGACTCCCGAACTAGAGCAGTACTTC
CDR3: CATSRGLTPELEQYF
D: .
J: TRBJ2-7
V: TRBV15
size: .

DNA: TGCAGCGCCGACCTAGGACAGGGAGAGACCCAGTACTTC
CDR3: CSADLGQGETQYF
D: TRBD1
J: TRBJ2-5
V: TRBV29-1
size: few

DNA: TGTGCCAGCAGTTACTCCCTCAAGACACCGGGTCCCCAATACGAGCAGTACTTC
CDR3: CASSYSLKTPGPQYEQYF
D: .
J: TRBJ2-7
V: TRBV6-5
size: .

DNA: TGTGCCACCAGCTGGGCGAGCTCCTACAATGAGCAGTTCTTC
CDR3: CATSWASSYNEQFF
D: .
J: TRBJ2-1
V: TRBV15
size: few

DNA: TGTGCCAGCAGCCTAACGTCGTTGCCAGTGATTGCCTACGAGCAGTACTTC
CDR3: CASSLTSLPVIAYEQYF
D: .
J: TRBJ2-7
V: TRBV28
size: few

DNA: TGCAGTGCTATGGGGGTTAGAGGAGACTATGGCTACACCTTC
CDR3: CSAMGVRGDYGYTF
D: .
J: TRBJ1-2
V: TRBV20-1
size: .

DNA: TGTGCCAGCAGCTTGGGGGCCGGGACAGGTGTATTAGGTGGAGAGACCCAGTACTTC
CDR3: CASSLGAGTGVLGGETQYF
D: TRBD1
J: TRBJ2-5
V: TRBV5-4
size: .

DNA: TGCAGTGCTAGACACCCGGGACTAGCCTACAATGAGCAGTTCTTC
CDR3: CSARHPGLAYNEQFF
D: TRBD2
J: TRBJ2-1
V: TRBV20-1
size: .

DNA: TGTGCCAGCAGCCAAGCCTGGACTAGTAGAGTGGGGGAGCTGTTTTTT
CDR3: CASSQAWTSRVGELFF
D: TRBD2
J: TRBJ2-2
V: TRBV4-2
size: .

DNA: TGTGCCAGCTCTCGGACAGGCGAGAACACTGAAGCTTTCTTT
CDR3: CASSRTGENTEAFF
D: TRBD1
J: TRBJ1-1
V: TRBV18
size: .

DNA: TGCAGCGTTGAATCTCCTACAGGGGGAGGTGGCTACGAGCAGTACTTC
CDR3: CSVESPTGGGGYEQYF
D: TRBD1
J: TRBJ2-7
V: TRBV29-1
size: .

DNA: TGTGCCAGCAGTTTATCTTGGGGGTGGGACACAGATACGCAGTATTTT
CDR3: CASSLSWGWDTDTQYF
D: .
J: TRBJ2-3
V: TRBV28
size: few

DNA: TGTGCCACCAGCAGAGCGGCACTAGCGGGAGTAAAGCAGTACTTC
CDR3: CATSRAALAGVKQYF
D: TRBD2
J: TRBJ2-7
V: TRBV15
size: few

DNA: TGCAGCGTTTTCACCGGACTAGCGGGAGACACAGATACGCAGTATTTT
CDR3: CSVFTGLAGDTDTQYF
D: TRBD2
J: TRBJ2-3
V: TRBV29-1
size: many

DNA: TGCAGCGTTGAAGAGACCTCCCAGGGATCAGATACGCAGTATTTT
CDR3: CSVEETSQGSDTQYF
D: .
J: TRBJ2-3
V: TRBV29-1
size: .

DNA: TGCGCCAGCAGCCAAGACCATAGCGGAAGCCCCACAACAGATACGCAGTATTTT
CDR3: CASSQDHSGSPTTDTQYF
D: .
J: TRBJ2-3
V: TRBV4-1
size: few

DNA: TGTGCCACAGGACTGTACAATGAGCAGTTCTTC
CDR3: CATGLYNEQFF
D: .
J: TRBJ2-1
V: TRBV10-3
size: few

DNA: TGTGCCAGCAGCTTGACGCGTTCAGGCGGGGAGCTGTTTTTT
CDR3: CASSLTRSGGELFF
D: .
J: TRBJ2-2
V: TRBV5-8
size: .

DNA: TGTGCCGTACGTACCCAAGCGGAAACCGAGCAGTTCTTC
CDR3: CAVRTQAETEQFF
D: .
J: TRBJ2-1
V: TRBV10-3
size: many

DNA: TGTGCCAGCAGTCTAATAGCGGGAGAGGAAGAGACCCAGTACTTC
CDR3: CASSLIAGEEETQYF
D: TRBD2
J: TRBJ2-5
V: TRBV28
size: .

DNA: TGTGCCAGCAGCTCACTAAGGGGGCGCGGTGAAAAACTGTTTTTT
CDR3: CASSSLRGRGEKLFF
D: TRBD1
J: TRBJ1-4
V: TRBV12-3/TRBV12-4
size: many

DNA: TGTGCCAGCAGCTCCAACTCAGATACGCAGTATTTT
CDR3: CASSSNSDTQYF
D: .
J: TRBJ2-3
V: TRBV13
size: many

DNA: TGTGCCAGCAGTTTTTCGGCAGGGGCACAGACCCAGTACTTC
CDR3: CASSFSAGAQTQYF
D: .
J: TRBJ2-5
V: TRBV12-3/TRBV12-4
size: few

DNA: TGTGCCAGCAGTCAGCAGTATCTTTACTACAATGAGCAGTTCTTC
CDR3: CASSQQYLYYNEQFF
D: .
J: TRBJ2-1
V: TRBV12-3/TRBV12-4
size: few

DNA: TGCAGTGCTAGAGAAGATAGCGGTAGCACAGATACGCAGTATTTT
CDR3: CSAREDSGSTDTQYF
D: .
J: TRBJ2-3
V: TRBV20-1
size: medium-sized

DNA: TGTGCCAGCAGTTTAGGAGCCGGACTAGCGGGATCATTCGACGAGCAGTACTTC
CDR3: CASSLGAGLAGSFDEQYF
D: TRBD2
J: TRBJ2-7
V: TRBV12-3/TRBV12-4
size: few